A single TCR beta chain is shown here with its context. The target antigen is unknown. Likely a read error: the CDR3 ends without its conserved phenylalanine or tryptophan. The data derive from a study of CD8 T cells in ankylosing spondylitis. Findings of the study overall: Past research had described some motif variants in reactive arthritis synovial fluid and blood. Disease-linked clones displayed a CD8+ phenotype and appeared relatively rarely in peripheral blood. Researchers reportedly found disease-linked clones significantly enriched in matched ankylosing spondylitis synovial fluid.

Researchers built TCR beta libraries using quantitative 5'-RACE with molecular barcodes. TCRdb re-called the 5' RACE reads with MiXCR, one entry per CDR3 protein. The data contain about 400,000 distinct CDR3 sequences, 20% to 25% of them singletons. Germline assignment: CDR1 SEHNR and CDR2 FQNEAQ (reference sequence). The CDR3 is 16 residues long. Trimming removed 5 bases from V and 5 bases from J, with 21 bases in between. V usage is TRBV7-9 and J usage is TRBJ2-5, with a weak D call TRBD2 (5 bases). This receptor was identified in a male donor with ankylosing spondylitis or in good health (not recorded which). Source material: blood, either unsorted or a sorted T cell fraction (not recorded which). The CDR3 sequence is CASSPEAGLAVETQYL. CDR3 sequence (DNA): TGTGCCAGCAGCCCGGAGGCAGGACTGGCTGTGGAGACCCAGTACCTC.